The subject of this entry is one T cell receptor beta chain. The data originate from a study of T cells in Graves' hyperthyroidism and ophthalmopathy. Study overall: The initial diagnosis was the point when peripheral blood was collected, ahead of any treatment.

TCR beta CDR3 regions were amplified from RNA. When the TCR CDR3 underwent first-round RT-PCR, the HTBI primer set was used. Via MiXCR, TCRdb re-called the multiplex PCR reads, giving one row per CDR3 protein. In the table there are around 400,000 distinct CDR3 sequences, 15% of which are singletons. The CDR3 runs to 14 residues. With V trimmed by 5 bases and J by 7 bases, 5 bases remained unmatched. Germline V CDR1 and CDR2: SGHVS, FNYEAQ. The chain is built from TRBV7-6 and TRBJ2-2; 9 bases line up with TRBD1. Sample: blood. The sequence was obtained from an older woman with Graves' ophthalmopathy. In DNA form, the CDR3 reads TGTGCCAGCAGCGAAGGGACAGGGTACGGGGAGCTGTTTTTT. Protein product: CASSEGTGYGELFF.